This is a list of T cell receptor beta chains from one sample in a study of PD-1 blockade in classical Hodgkin lymphoma. TCRdb's copy holds only in-frame clones and misses some; the assay was immunoSEQ multiplex PCR. Here the sample spans over 25,000 clones, around 72% being singletons. Source: peripheral blood mononuclear cells (PBMCs), taken before the fourth cycle of nivolumab. The source is a human donor with classical Hodgkin lymphoma. CDR3s include the opening cysteine and the closing phenylalanine or tryptophan. The D gene is left open where the match is weak. Expanded clones are given a class, and other clones once, few, many or no size at all.

v_gene	abundance	j_gene	d_gene	CDR3aa	CDR3nt
TRBV5-1	few	TRBJ1-2	NA	CASSSAGATVGYTF	TGCGCCAGCAGCTCGGCGGGGGCGACGGTTGGCTACACCTTC
TRBV7-3	once	TRBJ2-2	TRBD2	CASSQIAGATGELFF	TGTGCCAGCAGCCAAATAGCGGGAGCCACCGGGGAGCTGTTTTTT
TRBV7-7	NA	TRBJ2-5	TRBD2	CASSPGLGGETQYF	TGTGCTAGCAGCCCCGGACTAGGCGGGGAGACCCAGTACTTC
TRBV4-3	NA	TRBJ1-1	TRBD1	CASSQEGTGNTEAFF	TGCGCCAGCAGCCAAGAAGGGACAGGGAACACTGAAGCTTTCTTT
TRBV27	once	TRBJ2-3	TRBD1	CASSLDRGNTQYF	TGTGCCAGCAGTTTAGACAGGGGGAATACGCAGTATTTT
TRBV7-9	few	TRBJ1-1	NA	CASTGEGNTEAFF	TGTGCCAGTACAGGCGAAGGGAACACTGAAGCTTTCTTT
TRBV9	NA	TRBJ2-4	NA	CASSPQLAKNIQYF	TGTGCCAGCAGCCCACAGCTAGCCAAAAACATTCAGTACTTC
TRBV29-1	NA	TRBJ2-1	NA	CSVEYGYNEQFF	TGCAGCGTTGAGTACGGCTACAATGAGCAGTTCTTC
TRBV19	NA	TRBJ1-1	NA	CASSIHEGNTEAFF	TGTGCCAGTAGTATTCACGAAGGGAACACTGAAGCTTTCTTT
TRBV11-1	NA	TRBJ2-3	NA	CASSLRGTDTQYF	TGTGCCAGCAGCTTAAGGGGCACAGATACGCAGTATTTT
TRBV28	NA	TRBJ1-2	NA	CASSFGVYGYTF	TGTGCCAGCAGTTTTGGGGTCTATGGCTACACCTTC
TRBV25-1	NA	TRBJ1-4	NA	CASSELAGDRGKLFF	TGTGCCAGCAGTGAATTAGCAGGGGATAGGGGAAAACTGTTTTTT
TRBV30	NA	TRBJ2-5	NA	CAWSVDRLQETQYF	TGTGCCTGGAGCGTTGACAGACTACAAGAGACCCAGTACTTC
TRBV27	NA	TRBJ2-1	TRBD2	CASSPINSGVGEQFF	TGTGCCAGCAGCCCTATAAATAGCGGGGTCGGTGAGCAGTTCTTC
TRBV28	NA	TRBJ1-4	NA	CASSPPSDGWEKLFF	TGTGCCAGCAGTCCACCGTCGGACGGTTGGGAAAAACTGTTTTTT
TRBV6-5	NA	TRBJ1-2	NA	CASRSTGIVNYGYTF	TGTGCCAGCAGATCAACAGGAATTGTTAACTATGGCTACACCTTC
TRBV19	NA	TRBJ1-1	TRBD1	CATTSPGTGYMNTEAFF	TGTGCCACCACAAGTCCCGGGACAGGTTACATGAACACTGAAGCTTTCTTT
TRBV5-4	NA	TRBJ2-7	TRBD2	CASSTGGGRAYEQYF	TGTGCCAGCAGCACCGGGGGGGGGCGAGCCTACGAGCAGTACTTC
TRBV5-4	NA	TRBJ2-3	NA	CASSLALSPTDTQYF	TGTGCCAGCAGCTTGGCTCTCAGCCCCACAGATACGCAGTATTTT
TRBV6-5	NA	TRBJ1-6	TRBD1	CASSPQGGVNSPLHF	TGTGCCAGCAGTCCTCAGGGGGGGGTTAATTCACCCCTCCACTTT
TRBV6-5	few	TRBJ1-2	TRBD1	CASSPSTGVGYGYTF	TGTGCCAGCAGTCCGTCGACAGGGGTGGGCTATGGCTACACCTTC
TRBV6-6	NA	TRBJ1-1	NA	CASSYSETKAFF	TGTGCCAGCAGTTACTCGGAAACAAAAGCTTTCTTT
TRBV4-2	medium-sized	TRBJ1-5	NA	CASSQASNQPQHF	TGTGCCAGCAGCCAGGCTAGCAATCAGCCCCAGCATTTT
TRBV9	NA	TRBJ2-5	TRBD2	CASSVGLAGGKETQYF	TGTGCCAGCAGCGTAGGACTAGCGGGGGGGAAAGAGACCCAGTACTTC